These 26 T cell receptor beta chains were sequenced from one sample in a study of tumor-infiltrating lymphocytes in primary liver carcinoma. Total RNA (roughly 550 ng) served as template for TCR beta cDNA synthesis primed by a constant-region primer. Researchers made the TCR beta libraries by running three nested multiplex PCR rounds with slightly modified ARM-PCR. The two initial PCR rounds, nine to eleven cycles each, used TRBV1-TRBV30 forward and C-beta reverse primers. Using its own MiXCR run on the multiplex PCR reads, TCRdb lists one record per CDR3 protein. The repertoire holds about 20,000 distinct CDR3 sequences, 79% seen once, with almost 40% in the top ten. Investigators took RNA and DNA out together from 20-30 mg of unsorted bulk tissue. The specimen sequenced was liver tumor tissue from sampling region 4. As to subset: tumor region T4, right-lateral pole. The receptors were sampled from a woman aged 25 to 45 with primary liver carcinoma and hepatitis B virus infection.

Comments on this clonotype: An end of the junction does not agree with germline; a read error may underlie this. The chain is built from TRBV7-9 and TRBJ2-2; maybe TRBD2 (5 bases). The V gene's germline CDR1 is SEHNR and CDR2 FQNEAQ (reference sequence). This CDR3 is 16 amino acids long. CDR3 amino acids: CAGSFGPGVEPGERFF. CDR3 nucleotides: TGTGCCGGCAGCTTCGGACCGGGCGTCGAACCCGGGGAGCGGTTTTTT.

Concerning this clonotype itself: As the CDR3 is not closed by the conserved phenylalanine or tryptophan, this likely results from a read error. This chain links TRBV9 with TRBJ1-6; no reliable D call. In germline, CDR1 is SGDLS, CDR2 YYNGEE. V was shortened by 4 bases and J by 4 bases, with 15 bases between the two germline ends. The CDR3 totals 16 residues. CDR3 bases: TGTGCCAGCAGCTTAGCCACGGACCCTTATAATTCACCCCTCCACTAT. Translation gives CASSLATDPYNSPLHY.

Turning to this clonotype: One end of the junction fails to match germline, which may point to a read error. This rearrangement joins TRBV7-8 to TRBJ2-7; no clear D gene. The CDR3 spans 18 residues. Germline assignment: CDR1 SGHVS and CDR2 FQNEAQ. The CDR3 sequence is CASSSGHGPTMSSYEQYF. DNA for the CDR3: TGCGCCAGCAGCTCGGGTCACGGTCCTACTATGAGCTCCTACGAGCAGTACTTC.

The genes are TRBV6-2 or TRBV6-3 and TRBJ2-1; 9 positions agree with TRBD1. Looked up from germline, CDR1 is MNHEY and CDR2 is SVGEGT. The CDR3 is made up of 16 amino acids. V was pared by 0 bases and J by 7 bases, with 7 bases of the junction left unmatched. In nucleotides, the CDR3 is TGTGCCAGCAGTTACTCGATGTTGACAGGGGGTAATGAGCAGTTCTTC. Encoded protein: CASSYSMLTGGNEQFF.

This chain links TRBV5-1 with TRBJ2-5; 10 positions agree with TRBD2. Unmatched junction bases numbered 20, after V lost 5 bases and J lost 10 bases. The CDR3 sequence is 17 residues long. Germline CDR1 reads SGHRS; CDR2 reads YFSETQ. In nucleotides, the CDR3 is TGCGCCAGCAGTAAATTGCTAGCGGGGGAGGAGCGGAGAGACCAGTACTTC. Encoded protein: CASSKLLAGEERRDQYF. The variable domain in full, with the rest retrieved from reference TRBV5-1 and TRBJ2-5, is KAGVTQTPRYLIKTRGQQVTLSCSPISGHRSVSWYQQTPGQGLQFLFEYFSETQRNKGNFPGRFSGRQFSNSRSEMNVSTLELGDSALYLCASSKLLAGEERRDQYFGPGTRLLVL.

As to this clonotype: At one end, the junction sequence differs from germline, possibly due to a read error. The chain links TRBV4-3 to TRBJ2-3; D is possibly TRBD2 (7 bases). There are 16 residues in the CDR3. Germline-derived CDR1 and CDR2 are LGHNA and YSLEER. The CDR3 spells CANSQGFAGARHTQYF. CDR3 in DNA: TGCGCCAACAGCCAAGGTTTTGCGGGGGCTAGGCATACGCAGTATTTT.

The chain has TRBV7-2 and TRBJ1-2; maybe TRBD1 (5 bases). Germline loops: CDR1 SGHTA, CDR2 FQGNSA. The CDR3 consists of 17 residues. Deletions cut 5 bases from V and 4 bases from J, with 23 bases between. CDR3 DNA: TGTGCCAGCAGCCCTCGAGGAGGAGGGCCCGGGGGCTATGGCTACACCTTC. It codes for CASSPRGGGPGGYGYTF.

Many counts were recorded for this clonotype. This sequence joins TRBV7-2 and TRBJ1-1, with D tentatively TRBD1 (5 bases). Germline V CDR1 and CDR2: SGHTA, FQGNSA. The germline V and J ends were trimmed by 1 base and 7 bases, with 10 bases remaining between them. The length of the CDR3 is 13 residues. DNA for the CDR3: TGTGCCAGCAGCTTAGTAGTTCAGGGTGAAGCTTTCTTT. As protein: CASSLVVQGEAFF.

This clonotype was observed at least ten times. At one end, the junction sequence differs from germline, possibly due to a read error. This chain joins TRBV11-2 and TRBJ2-7; TRBD1 matches 7 bases. CDR3 size: 12 residues. The V gene's germline CDR1 is SGHAT and CDR2 FQNNGV. CDR3 loop: CTSSLARDRQYF. The DNA for the CDR3 is TGTACCAGCAGCTTGGCCCGGGACAGGCAGTACTTC.

The gene calls are TRBV4-1 and TRBJ1-5; tentatively, D is TRBD1 (6 bases). This CDR3 contains 14 residues. Germline CDR1 is MGHRA and CDR2 is YSYEKL. The V end was cut by 8 bases, the J end by 7 bases, with 18 bases between. The CDR3 sequence: CASDSRTDIQPQHF. CDR3 nucleotide sequence: TGCGCCAGCGACTCGCGGACAGATATACAGCCCCAGCATTTT.

As for this clonotype: An end of the junction does not agree with germline; a read error may underlie this. The chain has TRBV2 and TRBJ2-1; TRBD1 matches 8 bases. CDR1 and CDR2 from the germline V gene are SNHLY and FYNNEI. The CDR3 is 19 residues long. The CDR3 DNA follows: TGTGTCAGCAGCCACCGGGACAGGAGAACCTCTAGCTCCTACAATGAGCAGTTCTTC. Amino acids: CVSSHRDRRTSSSYNEQFF.

With regard to this clonotype: A much more abundant neighbour one base away suggests this may be a read error. The chain employs TRBV20-1 and TRBJ2-3; D might be TRBD2 (6 bases). The germline CDR1 and CDR2 sequences are DFQATT and SNEGSKA (reference sequence). Trimming pared 1 base from V and 7 bases from J, leaving 18 bases between. CDR3 length: 15 residues. The CDR3, as DNA: TGCAGTGCTAGAGGTCCTAGCGTAGAGACATATACGCAGTATTTT. As protein: CSARGPSVETYTQYF.

Regarding this clonotype: The junction does not match germline at one end; this may be a read error. V gene TRBV28 combines with J gene TRBJ1-5, with D perhaps matching TRBD1 (5 bases). CDR1 is MDHEN and CDR2 is SYDVKM in the germline V gene. CDR3 size: 15 residues. For the CDR3, the DNA is TGTGCCAGCAGTTTTGAGGGGCGGAACGATCAGTCCCAGCATTTT. Its protein product is CASSFEGRNDQSQHF.

A word on this clonotype: The CDR3 ends on some other residue instead of the conserved phenylalanine or tryptophan, so this is likely a read error. V gene TRBV4-3 combines with J gene TRBJ2-1; the D gene is possibly TRBD2 (6 bases). Germline-derived CDR1 and CDR2 are LGHNA and YSLEER. The CDR3 consists of 16 residues. In nucleotides, the CDR3 is TGCGCCAGCGGCCATGATGCGGGAAGCTCCTACAATGAGCAGTTCTCC. As protein: CASGHDAGSSYNEQFS.

A word on this clonotype: The final CDR3 position lacks the conserved phenylalanine or tryptophan, pointing to a likely read error. Because the CDR3's place on the DNA is in doubt, the DNA is left out and the CDR3 is given as listed by TCRdb. V is TRBV10-3 and J is TRBJ2-5. The CDR3 has 15 amino acids, counting both end residues. Germline CDR1 ENHRY, CDR2 SYGVKD. CDR3 region: CAISESATRQETHYL.

The rearrangement links TRBV4-1 to TRBJ2-3; D ambiguous. Germline loops: CDR1 MGHRA, CDR2 YSYEKL. The CDR3 runs to 18 residues. V gave up 2 bases and J gave up 6 bases, with 24 bases separating them. The CDR3 DNA reads as TGCGCCAGCAGCCAACTATATATGGTAGCTGAAGACTCGGATACGCAGTATTTT. This gives the protein CASSQLYMVAEDSDTQYF.

The rearrangement uses TRBV6-5 and TRBJ2-7, with 11 bases matching TRBD2. The germline V gene encodes CDR1 MNHEY and CDR2 SVGAGI. The CDR3 runs to 13 residues. The V gene end was trimmed by 6 bases and the J gene end by 6 bases; junction bases not matched to a gene: 4. For the CDR3, the DNA is TGTGCCAGCAGGCTGACTAGCGGGATCGAGCAGTACTTC. This sequence encodes CASRLTSGIEQYF.

Notes on this clonotype: A much more abundant neighbour one base away suggests this may be a read error. The V call is TRBV20-1, the J call TRBJ2-3; D may be TRBD2 (6 bases). Germline-derived CDR1 and CDR2 are DFQATT and SNEGSKA (reference sequence). This CDR3 spans 15 amino acids. The V end lost 1 base, the J end lost 4 bases, and 15 bases lay between the germline ends. CDR3 bases: TGCAGTGCTAGAGGTCCTAGCGTAGAGGCAGATACGCAGTATTTT. Its translation is CSARGPSVEADTQYF.

Comments on this clonotype: The CDR3 does not end in the conserved phenylalanine or tryptophan, so this is likely a read error. The limits of the CDR3 on the DNA are not certain, so only TCRdb's listed CDR3 is given. V usage is TRBV5-6 and J usage is TRBJ2-2. Ends included, the CDR3 has 15 residues. Germline CDR1 is SGHDT and CDR2 is YYEEEE. CDR3 protein: CASSLAPRVTVKLFI.

A note on this clonotype: A junction end diverges from the germline sequence, so it may reflect a read error. This chain connects TRBV4-3 to TRBJ2-7; 7 nucleotides align to TRBD2. The CDR3 runs to 18 residues. The germline V gene encodes CDR1 LGHNA and CDR2 YSLEER. This CDR3 reads CARSQAVTGGHISYVQYF. CDR3 sequence (DNA): TGCGCCCGCAGCCAAGCTGTGACGGGGGGTCACATTAGCTACGTGCAATACTTC.

This clonotype has more than one count but fewer than ten. The CDR3 does not end in the conserved phenylalanine or tryptophan, so this is likely a read error. The chain is built from TRBV4-2 and TRBJ1-5, with D maybe TRBD1 (5 bases). The last part of the DNA fits TRBJ2-3 better; the J call may be wrong. Germline loops: CDR1 LGHNA, CDR2 YNFKEQ. This CDR3 comprises 15 residues. Here the CDR3 reads CASSQDRQLYQPQYP. The CDR3, as DNA: TGTGCCAGCAGCCAAGATCGACAGTTGTATCAGCCCCAGTATCCT.

As for this clonotype: One end of the junction is discordant with germline, which a read error may explain. The chain combines TRBV11-2 with TRBJ1-1; 12 positions agree with TRBD1. The CDR3 is made up of 20 amino acids. CDR1 SGHAT and CDR2 FQNNGV come from the germline V gene. The CDR3 spells CAGSAGDRGRKRSSNTEAFF. The CDR3 DNA is TGTGCCGGCAGCGCTGGGGACAGGGGGCGCAAGAGGTCGAGTAACACTGAAGCTTTCTTT.

Comments on this clonotype: Its ends do not fully match the called genes, so a read error is possible. V gene TRBV6-5 combines with J gene TRBJ2-2, with TRBD1 identical over 8 bases. The CDR3 runs 15 residues. Germline-derived CDR1 and CDR2 are MNHEY and SVGAGI. The CDR3 nucleotides read TGTGCCATCGGTCCGCGGACAGGGTTCACCGGGGAGCTATTTTTT. Protein product: CAIGPRTGFTGELFF.

On this clonotype itself: This may arise from a read error, as a much more abundant clone is one base away. This CDR3 reads CSVNLPSAGRRSYEQYF. For the CDR3, the DNA is TGCAGTGTAAATCTCCCCTCAGCGGGACGGAGATCCTACGAGCAGTACTTC. The rearrangement links TRBV20-1 to TRBJ2-7, with 7 bases lining up with TRBD2. Losses at the gene ends were 7 bases for V and 1 base for J; bases not matched to a gene: 19. CDR1 and CDR2 (germline): DFQATT, SNEGSKA (reference sequence). This CDR3 region has 17 residues.

Regarding this clonotype: At one boundary the junction diverges from the germline segment, which might be a read error. CDR3 in DNA: TGTGCCAGCACTCAGGGGGGGTGTGGAGGCTACTCTTTC. Amino acids: CASTQGGCGGYSF. J is TRBJ1-2 and V is TRBV11-2, with 7 bases matching TRBD1. CDR1 is SGHAT, CDR2 FQNNGV, per germline. CDR3 size: 13 residues.

Of note for this clonotype: The junction and the germline gene differ at one end; a read error may be behind it. The chain joins TRBV12-3 or TRBV12-4 to TRBJ2-1; 11 nucleotides agree with TRBD2. The J call may be mistaken, given a closer DNA end match to TRBJ2-7. The CDR3 runs 15 residues. CDR3 sequence: CASSLSGTSGFEQYF. The DNA for the CDR3 is TGTGCTAGCAGCCTGTCCGGGACTAGCGGATTTGAGCAGTACTTC.